Presented here are 28 T cell receptor beta chains from one specimen sequenced in a study of graft-versus-host responses after intestinal transplantation. Their antigens remain unidentified. Clones were read by immunoSEQ multiplex PCR, and TCRdb kept only the in-frame ones, dropping some. Altogether roughly 30,000 clones are present, roughly four fifths being singletons, with the ten largest covering roughly 19%. Here the sequenced sample was unstimulated CD8+ T cells sorted from spleen or lymph node cells, taken before intestinal transplant. The origin of the receptors is a human donor who received an intestinal transplant.

This clone was detected once. This chain connects TRBV7-9 to TRBJ2-5, with 7 positions matching TRBD2. The ends lost 5 bases at V and 9 bases at J; junction bases unmatched: 12. The CDR3 sequence is 14 residues long. Germline V gene lookup returns CDR1 SEHNR and CDR2 FQNEAQ (reference sequence). The CDR3 here is CASSQNLGGSAQYF. The CDR3, as DNA: TGTGCCAGCAGCCAAAACTTGGGAGGGTCGGCCCAGTACTTC.

The chain links TRBV27 to TRBJ2-1, with TRBD2 matching 9 bases. Germline V gene sequence: CDR1 MNHEY, CDR2 SMNVEV (reference sequence). CDR3 length: 15 amino acids. After removal of 3 bases from V and 5 bases from J, the junction contained 5 bases not matched to a gene. CDR3 bases: TGTGCCAGCAGTTTTAGACTAGCGGTCGACAATGAGCAGTTCTTC. The encoded protein is CASSFRLAVDNEQFF.

This chain connects TRBV11-2 to TRBJ2-1; 9 bases map to TRBD1. Germline CDR1 reads SGHAT; CDR2 reads FQNNGV. V lost 5 bases and J lost 8; bases outside the gene matches: 10. The CDR3 extends over 15 amino acids. CDR3 DNA sequence: TGTGCCAGCAGCACCCTCCGGGACAGGGTGGATGAGCAGTTCTTC. Translated: CASSTLRDRVDEQFF.

The chain joins TRBV19 to TRBJ1-1; 7 bases agree with TRBD1. With V trimmed by 5 bases and J by 6 bases, 6 bases remained unmatched. The CDR3 is 13 amino acids. Germline V lookup: CDR1 LNHDA, CDR2 SQIVND (reference sequence). The CDR3 DNA sequence: TGTGCCAGTAGTCTCCGACAGGGTCCTGAAGCTTTCTTT. The encoded protein is CASSLRQGPEAFF.

The chain recombines TRBV27 with TRBJ2-3, with 10 positions matching TRBD2. The CDR3 is made up of 15 amino acids. Trimming at V came to 8 bases and at J to 2 bases, leaving 7 bases not matched to a gene. Germline lookup yields CDR1 MNHEY and CDR2 SMNVEV (reference sequence). CDR3 coding DNA: TGTGCCAGCGCCGATAGCGGGGGGTCCACAGATACGCAGTATTTT. Translation: CASADSGGSTDTQYF.

The chain combines TRBV29-1 with TRBJ2-5; possibly TRBD2 for D (6 bases). V was cut by 4 bases and J by 1 base, with 10 bases left in between. The CDR3 runs 13 residues. Germline values: CDR1 SQVTM, CDR2 ANQGSEA. The CDR3 DNA reads TGCAGCGTTGTATTGGGACTCCAAGAGACCCAGTACTTC. This translates into CSVVLGLQETQYF.

V is TRBV27 and J is TRBJ2-3; tentatively, D is TRBD2 (6 bases). CDR3 length: 16 amino acids. Germline V CDR1 and CDR2: MNHEY, SMNVEV (reference sequence). Trimming pared 3 bases from V and 1 base from J, leaving 14 bases between. The CDR3 is CASSLVSGLGTDTQYF. DNA of the CDR3: TGTGCCAGCAGTTTGGTTTCGGGACTCGGCACAGATACGCAGTATTTT.

The V call is TRBV4-2, the J call TRBJ2-3; 12 bases align to TRBD2. This CDR3 comprises 16 residues. V was pared by 4 bases and J by 6 bases, with 8 bases of the junction left unmatched. Germline V CDR1 and CDR2: LGHNA, YNFKEQ. The CDR3 reads CASSPHLAGGVDTQYF. CDR3 sequence (DNA): TGTGCCAGCAGCCCCCACCTAGCGGGGGGGGTTGATACGCAGTATTTT.

The rearrangement uses TRBV11-1 and TRBJ2-1; tentatively, D is TRBD1 (6 bases). The CDR3 sequence is 16 residues long. Germline CDR1 and CDR2: SGHAT and FQDESV (reference sequence). The V gene lost 2 bases and the J gene lost 0 bases, with 11 bases spanning the gap. The CDR3 loop reads CASSLSGVDSYNEQFF. In DNA, the CDR3 is TGTGCCAGCAGCTTATCAGGGGTTGACTCCTACAATGAGCAGTTCTTC.

The chain couples TRBV28 to TRBJ1-6; D might be TRBD1 (5 bases). The CDR3 spans 18 residues. The ends were cut back, 3 bases at V and 0 bases at J, with 15 bases in the middle. Germline CDR1 and CDR2: MDHEN and SYDVKM. The CDR3 DNA follows: TGTGCCAGCAGTTTGGGGACGGGGGACTACTCCTATAATTCACCCCTCCACTTT. This codes for CASSLGTGDYSYNSPLHF.

This clone has a single count. V gene TRBV28 combines with J gene TRBJ2-1, with TRBD2 identical over 11 bases. The V and J ends lost 3 bases and 0 bases, in that order; junction bases with no gene match: 13. Per the germline V gene, CDR1 is MDHEN and CDR2 is SYDVKM. The CDR3 contains 20 residues. The CDR3 is CASSFGTGLLAGDSYNEQFF. CDR3 coding DNA: TGTGCCAGCAGTTTCGGGACAGGCCTACTAGCGGGGGACTCCTACAATGAGCAGTTCTTC. The full variable domain, in which reference TRBV28 and TRBJ2-1 provide the parts outside the CDR3, is DVKVTQSSRYLVKRTGEKVFLECVQDMDHENMFWYRQDPGLGLRLIYFSYDVKMKEKGDIPEGYSVSREKKERFSLILESASTNQTSMYLCASSFGTGLLAGDSYNEQFFGPGTRLTVL.

J is TRBJ2-7 and V is TRBV5-1; 10 bases map to TRBD1. Germline lookup yields CDR1 SGHRS and CDR2 YFSETQ. The CDR3 is made up of 16 amino acids. With 4 bases clipped from V and 0 bases from J, the junction kept 7 bases outside the gene matches. CDR3 protein: CASSPGQGWGSYEQYF. The CDR3 coding sequence is TGCGCCAGCAGCCCGGGACAGGGGTGGGGCTCCTACGAGCAGTACTTC.

This clone has a handful of counts. This rearrangement joins TRBV11-1 to TRBJ2-5; tentative D call: TRBD2 (5 bases). This CDR3 has 11 amino acids. CDR1 is SGHAT and CDR2 is FQDESV in the germline V gene (reference sequence). V was trimmed by 4 bases and J by 5 bases, leaving 5 bases between them. The CDR3 sequence: CASSSGETQYF. CDR3 bases: TGTGCCAGCAGCTCGGGGGAGACCCAGTACTTC.

The chain couples TRBV7-9 to TRBJ2-4; 10 nucleotides agree with TRBD2. Germline CDR1 is SEHNR and CDR2 is FQNEAQ (reference sequence). This CDR3 spans 18 amino acids. Trimming took 5 bases from V and 0 from J; bases not matched to a gene: 10. CDR3 amino acids: CASSRWTSGAAAKNIQYF. Written as DNA, the CDR3 is TGTGCCAGCAGCCGATGGACTAGCGGAGCCGCAGCCAAAAACATTCAGTACTTC.

The chain couples TRBV21-1 to TRBJ2-2; the table assigns TRBD1, which was not confirmed against the DNA. TRBV21-1 is marked as a pseudogene. This CDR3 has 19 amino acids. CDR3 in amino acids: CASSKTYSLDRAGTGELFF. CDR3 coding DNA: TGTGCCAGCAGCAAAACATATTCCTTGGACAGGGCGGGCACCGGGGAGCTGTTTTTT.

This chain links TRBV7-2 with TRBJ2-1; 7 nucleotides align to TRBD2. Unmatched junction bases numbered 4, after V lost 0 bases and J lost 14 bases. This CDR3 is 12 amino acids long. CDR1 SGHTA and CDR2 FQGNSA come from the germline V gene. The CDR3 DNA is TGTGCCAGCAGCTTAGCCTGGGGGGGGGAGTTCTTC. This encodes CASSLAWGGEFF.

This clone turned up a few times. V gene TRBV28 combines with J gene TRBJ1-1; D perhaps matches TRBD1 (5 bases). V lost 5 bases, J lost 0 bases, and 16 bases lay in between. Germline V gene sequence: CDR1 MDHEN, CDR2 SYDVKM. This CDR3 is built from 16 residues. As DNA, the CDR3 is TGTGCCAGCAGTCCCCAGGGCGGCATCATGAACACTGAAGCTTTCTTT. Its translation is CASSPQGGIMNTEAFF.

The chain recombines TRBV7-9 with TRBJ2-5; TRBD2 agrees at 8 bases. Germline assignment: CDR1 SEHNR and CDR2 FQNEAQ (reference sequence). CDR3 length: 15 amino acids. Trimming at V came to 5 bases and at J to 4 bases, leaving 9 bases not matched to a gene. In nucleotides, the CDR3 is TGTGCCAGCAGCCTCAAGCGGGGGAGGCGAGAGACCCAGTACTTC. Translated: CASSLKRGRRETQYF.

This clone was seen a single time. J is TRBJ2-1 and V is TRBV11-2; 7 bases fit TRBD1. CDR1 and CDR2 (germline): SGHAT, FQNNGV. The CDR3 has 16 amino acids. V lost 2 bases, J lost 2 bases, and 6 bases stayed unmatched. The CDR3 here is CASSLTTGSAYNEQFF. CDR3 in DNA: TGTGCCAGCAGCTTAACGACAGGGTCGGCCTACAATGAGCAGTTCTTC.

The chain has TRBV4-2 and TRBJ2-5; 8 bases line up with TRBD2. The V gene's germline CDR1 is LGHNA and CDR2 YNFKEQ. This CDR3 region has 16 residues. J lost 3 bases, V lost 1 base, and 7 bases had no gene match. Written as DNA, the CDR3 is TGTGCCAGCAGCCAAGCCTCACTAGCGGCCGAAGAGACCCAGTACTTC. The encoded protein is CASSQASLAAEETQYF.

J is TRBJ2-1 and V is TRBV5-8; D unclear. The V and J ends lost 1 base and 5 bases respectively, with 7 bases between them. Germline loops: CDR1 SGHTS, CDR2 YDEGEE. This CDR3 region has 13 residues. The CDR3 DNA sequence: TGTGCCAGCAGCTTGTACCTAGACAATGAGCAGTTCTTC. Translated: CASSLYLDNEQFF. The entire variable domain, with the rest obtained from reference TRBV5-8 and TRBJ2-1, is as follows: EAGVTQSPTHLIKTRGQQATLRCSPISGHTSVYWYQQALGLGLQFLLWYDEGEERNRGNFPPRFSGRQFPNYSSELNVNALELEDSALYLCASSLYLDNEQFFGPGTRLTVL.

The V call is TRBV6-1, the J call TRBJ1-5; no firm D call. Germline-derived CDR1 and CDR2 are MNHNS and SASEGT. The germline V and J ends were trimmed by 7 bases and 5 bases, with 15 bases remaining between them. The CDR3 consists of 14 residues. CDR3 region: CASKPGRWDQPQHF. The CDR3 DNA reads TGTGCCAGCAAACCGGGGAGGTGGGATCAGCCCCAGCATTTT.

The chain employs TRBV1 and TRBJ2-7; TRBD2 is taken as the D call from the table, unchecked against the DNA. TRBV1 is tagged as a pseudogene. The CDR3 runs to 13 residues. As DNA, the CDR3 is TGCACCAGCAGTAGGCTGGAGGGCGACGAGCAGTACTTC. Translation gives CTSSRLEGDEQYF.

The CDR3 reads CASSFGTSGLNDEQFF. The DNA for the CDR3 is TGCGCCAGCAGCTTCGGAACTAGCGGTCTAAACGATGAGCAGTTCTTC. The gene calls are TRBV5-1 and TRBJ2-1, with TRBD2 identical over 8 bases. Trimming at V came to 2 bases and at J to 8 bases, leaving 12 bases not matched to a gene. Germline loops: CDR1 SGHRS, CDR2 YFSETQ. CDR3 length: 16 amino acids.

The chain has TRBV2 and TRBJ2-3; D may be TRBD2 (7 bases). The V gene lost 10 bases and the J gene lost 5 bases, with 19 bases spanning the gap. Germline V gene lookup returns CDR1 SNHLY and CDR2 FYNNEI. This CDR3 contains 14 residues. The CDR3 region has the DNA TGTGCCACCCCAAGTGGGGGGGCGCGAGATACGCAGTATTTT. Its translation: CATPSGGARDTQYF.

Details on this clone: A junction boundary mismatches the germline segment, possibly from a read error. The rearrangement links TRBV10-1 to TRBJ2-2, with D tentatively TRBD1 (5 bases). This CDR3 has 12 amino acids. The germline gives CDR1 WNHNN, CDR2 SYGVQD (reference sequence). The CDR3 is CAASKGTGELFF. As DNA, the CDR3 is TGTGCCGCCTCGAAGGGGACCGGGGAGCTGTTTTTT.

The J gene is TRBJ2-7, the V gene TRBV27, with a weak D call TRBD2 (5 bases). The CDR3 spans 13 residues. Trimming removed 4 bases from V and 2 bases from J, with 9 bases in between. The germline gives CDR1 MNHEY, CDR2 SMNVEV (reference sequence). CDR3 protein: CASSWRAPYEQYF. DNA of the CDR3: TGTGCCAGCAGTTGGCGGGCCCCCTACGAGCAGTACTTC.

J is TRBJ2-1 and V is TRBV19, with 9 bases fitting TRBD2. Trimming at V came to 3 bases and at J to 7 bases, leaving 10 bases not matched to a gene. Germline CDR1 reads LNHDA; CDR2 reads SQIVND (reference sequence). The CDR3 runs to 16 residues. In DNA, the CDR3 is TGTGCCAGTAGTATGGGGCGCGGGAGGGCCGGGAATGAGCAGTTCTTC. Its translation: CASSMGRGRAGNEQFF.